Following are 5 T cell receptor beta chains from one sample sequenced in a study of blood T cell repertoires in COVID-19. Clones were read by immunoSEQ multiplex PCR, and TCRdb kept only the in-frame ones, dropping some. There are about 160,000 clones in the sample; less than 90% occur only once, and nearly 8% lies in the top ten. Sequenced: PBMCs or T cells enriched from blood (not recorded which). Every receptor here comes from a woman aged 50 to 60 who had recovered from COVID-19.

This chain joins TRBV19 and TRBJ1-4, with 7 positions matching TRBD1. Germline CDR1 LNHDA, CDR2 SQIVND (reference sequence). The junction had 8 bases not matched to a gene; V was cut back by 6 bases and J by 4 bases. This CDR3 contains 15 residues. The CDR3 protein is CASSLGQVNNEKLFF. Here the CDR3 DNA reads TGTGCCAGTAGCCTCGGACAGGTTAATAATGAAAAACTGTTTTTT.

The CDR3 here is CASSTGGYSNQPQHF. The CDR3 coding sequence is TGTGCCAGTAGTACAGGGGGCTATAGCAATCAGCCCCAGCATTTT. The rearrangement links TRBV19 to TRBJ1-5, with 8 bases matching TRBD1. The germline gives CDR1 LNHDA, CDR2 SQIVND (reference sequence). CDR3 length: 15 amino acids. V lost 4 bases, J lost 0 bases, and 2 bases stayed unmatched.

V gene TRBV19 combines with J gene TRBJ1-1; 9 nucleotides align to TRBD1. The CDR3 is made up of 15 amino acids. The V segment lost 10 bases and the J segment 7 bases; nucleotides outside the gene matches: 16. Germline CDR1 reads LNHDA; CDR2 reads SQIVND (reference sequence). In DNA, the CDR3 is TGTGCCACCAGGCGCCGGGACAGGGCTTTCGGTGAAGCTTTCTTT. It encodes CATRRRDRAFGEAFF. Based on the CDR3 plus reference TRBV19 and TRBJ1-1, the full variable domain is DGGITQSPKYLFRKEGQNVTLSCEQNLNHDAMYWYRQDPGQGLRLIYYSQIVNDFQKGDIAEGYSVSREKKESFPLTVTSAQKNPTAFYLCATRRRDRAFGEAFFGQGTRLTVV.

The chain combines TRBV6-5 with TRBJ1-4, with 8 bases lining up with TRBD1. Germline lookup yields CDR1 MNHEY and CDR2 SVGAGI. The length of the CDR3 is 14 residues. J gave up 6 bases and V 8 bases, and 8 bases lay outside the gene matches. CDR3 nucleotides: TGTGCCAGCCGTCCCCCAGGGGGCTATGAAAAACTGTTTTTT. Protein product: CASRPPGGYEKLFF.

The chain employs TRBV6-5 and TRBJ1-1; D unresolved. Germline CDR1 and CDR2: MNHEY and SVGAGI. V lost 0 bases and J lost 7, with 12 bases in between. The CDR3 is 14 amino acids. CDR3 protein: CASSYSMLVREAFF. The CDR3 DNA follows: TGTGCCAGCAGTTACTCGATGTTGGTGCGTGAAGCTTTCTTT.